This T cell receptor beta chain was sequenced for a study of blood T cell repertoires in COVID-19. Clones were sequenced by immunoSEQ multiplex PCR, and TCRdb holds only the in-frame ones, with some missing. The sample carries 330,000 or so clones, approximately 86% recorded once. V was clipped by 5 bases and J by 4 bases; unmatched bases: 19. The CDR3 sequence is 19 residues long. From germline, CDR1 is SGHTA and CDR2 FQGTGA. This receptor was identified in a man aged 30-40 years with COVID-19, enrolled during active disease. Sequencing was performed on peripheral blood. The chain uses TRBV7-3 and TRBJ2-1; 8 positions agree with TRBD2. CDR3 DNA: TGTGCCAGCAGCCAACACGGAGGAGTAGCGGGACCAAATTACAATGAGCAGTTCTTC. Translating gives CASSQHGGVAGPNYNEQFF.